A single sample gave rise to the 17 T cell receptor beta chains below, sequenced in a study of cytotoxic CD8 clonotypes in ibrutinib-treated CLL (dated by TCRdb to about 2021). Libraries were constructed by the immunoSEQ multiplex PCR assay. TCRdb limited this immuneACCESS table to in-frame rearrangements with V and J called. A share of clones is missing; checked studies link under half to unresolved V genes, and the rest is unexplained. This sample gives under 200,000 clones in total; less than 85% of them show up just once. Less than 6% of the sample is taken by the ten largest. Interpreted using the paper, the time point label stands for: roughly 25 months on ibrutinib. Sample: PBMCs, taken after 24 months of ibrutinib treatment. The receptors were sampled from a human donor with chronic lymphocytic leukemia.

The V gene is TRBV5-1, the J gene TRBJ2-5, with 10 positions matching TRBD1. Per germline, CDR1 SGHRS and CDR2 YFSETQ. V gave up 7 bases and J gave up 1 base; unmatched junction bases: 7. This CDR3 spans 15 amino acids. CDR3: CASGQWTGGQETQYF. The CDR3 DNA sequence: TGCGCCAGCGGACAATGGACAGGGGGCCAAGAGACCCAGTACTTC.

The chain is built from TRBV28 and TRBJ2-4; D unresolved. Germline values: CDR1 MDHEN, CDR2 SYDVKM. The CDR3 extends over 16 amino acids. Trimming removed 6 bases from V and 0 bases from J, with 15 bases in between. CDR3 loop: CASSTNFDLAKNIQYF. The CDR3 nucleotides read TGTGCCAGCAGCACAAACTTCGATTTAGCCAAAAACATTCAGTACTTC.

The gene calls are TRBV13 and TRBJ2-5, with D hard to call. V lost 3 bases to trimming and J lost 0 bases, with 14 bases between them. This CDR3 is 16 amino acids long. CDR1 and CDR2 from the germline V gene are PRHDT and FYEKMQ (reference sequence). CDR3 in amino acids: CASSFNPPGDQETQYF. The CDR3 nucleotides read TGTGCCAGCAGCTTTAATCCCCCTGGGGACCAAGAGACCCAGTACTTC.

Only a few counts were recorded for this clone. DNA of the CDR3: TGCGCCAGCAGCTTGGGAGGACTGAGGACGGTCCGGACTAGCTGGACAGATACGCAGTATTTT. This encodes CASSLGGLRTVRTSWTDTQYF. The chain uses TRBV5-1 and TRBJ2-3, with 8 bases fitting TRBD2. Germline-derived CDR1 and CDR2 are SGHRS and YFSETQ. The trim removed 0 bases at V and 3 bases at J, leaving 21 bases unmatched. This CDR3 comprises 21 residues. Full variable domain (rest looked up from reference TRBV5-1 and TRBJ2-3): KAGVTQTPRYLIKTRGQQVTLSCSPISGHRSVSWYQQTPGQGLQFLFEYFSETQRNKGNFPGRFSGRQFSNSRSEMNVSTLELGDSALYLCASSLGGLRTVRTSWTDTQYFGPGTRLTVL.

Comment on this clone: The sample contains more than one DNA sequence encoding this CDR3. CDR3 DNA: TGCAGCGTAGGACAGGGGACAAACACTGAAGCTTTCTTT. Encoded protein: CSVGQGTNTEAFF. The J gene is TRBJ1-1, the V gene TRBV29-1, with TRBD1 matching 9 bases. Unmatched junction bases numbered 4, after V lost 6 bases and J lost 2 bases. The CDR3 has 13 amino acids. The germline gives CDR1 SQVTM, CDR2 ANQGSEA. The full variable domain, completed using reference TRBV29-1 and TRBJ1-1, is SAVISQKPSRDICQRGTSLTIQCQVDSQVTMMFWYRQQPGQSLTLIATANQGSEATYESGFVIDKFPISRPNLTFSTLTVSNMSPEDSSIYLCSVGQGTNTEAFFGQGTRLTVV.

The chain recombines TRBV6-6 with TRBJ1-4; D unclear. The CDR3 is 15 residues long. Germline V gene sequence: CDR1 MNHNY, CDR2 SVGAGI (reference sequence). V was trimmed by 0 bases and J by 4 bases, leaving 9 bases between them. Here the CDR3 reads CASSYSYGINEKLFF. The CDR3 DNA reads as TGTGCCAGCAGTTACTCATACGGGATTAATGAAAAACTGTTTTTT.

This clone was detected a few times. The V gene is TRBV11-2, the J gene TRBJ2-5; TRBD1 matches 8 bases. Germline CDR1 SGHAT, CDR2 FQNNGV. This CDR3 contains 15 residues. Unmatched junction bases numbered 6, after V lost 1 base and J lost 5 bases. The CDR3 nucleotides are TGTGCCAGCAGCTTAGTTGGACAGGGAACTGAGACCCAGTACTTC. This gives the protein CASSLVGQGTETQYF.

The chain combines TRBV5-1 with TRBJ2-3; weak D call: TRBD2 (6 bases). Trimming cost V 1 base and J 8 bases, with 23 bases left between them. Looked up from germline, CDR1 is SGHRS and CDR2 is YFSETQ. This CDR3 comprises 17 residues. The CDR3 bases are TGCGCCAGCAGCTTGCCAGGCGGGGTCGGCGGGTTAGGTACGCAGTATTTT. It specifies CASSLPGGVGGLGTQYF.

The J gene is TRBJ2-1, the V gene TRBV19; possible D gene TRBD2, 6 bases. CDR1 and CDR2 (germline): LNHDA, SQIVND (reference sequence). The CDR3 extends over 15 amino acids. V lost 5 bases to trimming and J lost 8 bases, with 19 bases between them. CDR3: CASSSAPGRPDEQFF. CDR3 bases: TGTGCCAGTAGTTCTGCGCCAGGGAGGCCCGATGAGCAGTTCTTC.

The gene calls are TRBV6-6 and TRBJ2-7; TRBD1 matches 8 bases. The V and J ends lost 5 bases and 3 bases, in that order; junction bases with no gene match: 6. The CDR3 contains 14 residues. The V gene's germline CDR1 is MNHNY and CDR2 SVGAGI (reference sequence). The CDR3 sequence: CASSDGTGDYEQYF. In DNA form, the CDR3 reads TGTGCCAGCAGTGACGGGACAGGTGACTACGAGCAGTACTTC.

This chain joins TRBV7-9 and TRBJ1-1; unclear D gene. Germline V CDR1 and CDR2: SEHNR, FQNEAQ (reference sequence). This CDR3 is 15 amino acids long. V was clipped by 1 base and J by 0 bases, with 9 bases between them. CDR3 nucleotides: TGTGCCAGCAGCTTAGTCGGTCTGATGAACACTGAAGCTTTCTTT. Protein: CASSLVGLMNTEAFF. Full variable domain (missing parts from reference TRBV7-9 and TRBJ1-1): DTGVSQNPRHKITKRGQNVTFRCDPISEHNRLYWYRQTLGQGPEFLTYFQNEAQLEKSRLLSDRFSAERPKGSFSTLEIQRTEQGDSAMYLCASSLVGLMNTEAFFGQGTRLTVV.

This clone showed up just once. CDR3 DNA: TGTGCCAGCAGTTACTTTGGAGCTAACTATGGCTACACCTTC. Its protein product is CASSYFGANYGYTF. The chain couples TRBV6-6 to TRBJ1-2, with D unresolved. V dropped 1 base and J dropped 0 bases, with 6 bases sitting between them. Germline V gene lookup returns CDR1 MNHNY and CDR2 SVGAGI (reference sequence). CDR3 length equals 14 residues.

This chain uses TRBV30 with TRBJ2-5; 8 nucleotides line up with TRBD1. The ends lost 1 base at V and 4 bases at J; junction bases unmatched: 5. Germline CDR1 and CDR2: GTSNPN and SVGIG (reference sequence). The CDR3 spans 14 residues. CDR3 region: CAWSADRVRETQYF. The CDR3 nucleotides are TGTGCCTGGAGTGCGGACAGGGTGAGAGAGACCCAGTACTTC.

V usage is TRBV7-9 and J usage is TRBJ2-3, with D perhaps being TRBD1 or TRBD2 (5 bases each). Germline-derived CDR1 and CDR2 are SEHNR and FQNEAQ (reference sequence). There are 14 residues in the CDR3. V lost 3 bases and J 4 bases, leaving 11 bases between the germline ends. CDR3 nucleotides: TGTGCCAGCAGCTTTCAACTAGGGGCAGATACGCAGTATTTT. Translating it yields CASSFQLGADTQYF.

The V call is TRBV11-3, the J call TRBJ2-3; 7 bases agree with TRBD2. Germline assignment: CDR1 SGHNT and CDR2 YENEEA. V shed 5 bases, J shed 6 bases, and the junction held 11 bases outside the gene matches. The CDR3 is 15 amino acids. CDR3 protein: CASSPSGVSIDTQYF. In DNA, the CDR3 is TGTGCCAGCAGCCCGAGCGGGGTCTCAATTGATACGCAGTATTTT.

The rearrangement links TRBV18 to TRBJ2-6; no clear D gene. V lost 4 bases, J lost 6 bases, and 16 bases lay in between. The CDR3 contains 16 residues. The germline V gene encodes CDR1 KGHSH and CDR2 LQKENI. The CDR3 spells CASSLVEAGAANVLTF. CDR3 nucleotide sequence: TGTGCCAGCTCACTAGTGGAAGCAGGTGCGGCCAACGTCCTGACTTTC.

This chain uses TRBV7-8 with TRBJ1-5, with D tentatively TRBD1 (6 bases). The CDR3 length is 13 residues. Looked up from germline, CDR1 is SGHVS and CDR2 is FQNEAQ. V was trimmed by 8 bases and J by 1 base, leaving 9 bases between them. The CDR3 nucleotides read TGTGCCAGCGGGACAACGAGCAATCAGCCCCAGCATTTT. This codes for CASGTTSNQPQHF.